The 2 T cell receptor beta chains below all came from one sample that was sequenced in a study of shared clonotypes between healthy human individuals. The protocol was immunoSEQ multiplex PCR, while the TCRdb copy is restricted to in-frame clones and leaves out a portion. The sample records more than 2 million clones, under 97% being singletons. Material for sequencing was naive CD4+ T cells sorted from blood. Indicated subset: CD45RA+ positively selected. These receptor sequences come from a man aged 18 to 30 in good health.

The gene calls are TRBV5-8 and TRBJ1-1, with D possibly matching TRBD1 (5 bases). Germline assignment: CDR1 SGHTS and CDR2 YDEGEE. V was clipped by 0 bases and J by 0 bases, with 9 bases between them. The CDR3 has 15 amino acids. The CDR3 DNA is TGTGCCAGCAGCTTGGGGGGGACGGTGAACACTGAAGCTTTCTTT. This gives the protein CASSLGGTVNTEAFF.

The sample holds a few counts of this clone. This chain links TRBV7-2 with TRBJ1-5, with unresolved D. The CDR3 spans 16 residues. The germline V gene encodes CDR1 SGHTA and CDR2 FQGNSA. V was cut by 2 bases and J by 3 bases, with 14 bases left in between. The DNA for the CDR3 is TGTGCCAGCAGCTTAACGGGGTCGACGATCAATCAGCCCCAGCATTTT. Translation: CASSLTGSTINQPQHF.